The 8 T cell receptor beta chains reported below all come from one sample, sequenced in a study of T cell repertoires in cytomegalovirus infection. TCRdb itself ran the reads through MiXCR, one entry per CDR3 protein. The sample consists of 700,000 to 900,000 distinct CDR3 sequences, almost 30% of them appearing once. No antigen has been identified for these receptors. The sequencing here drew on cultured CD8+ T cells from PBMCs, taken from culture after CMV antigen stimulation. These receptors were collected from a human donor in good health (CMV status not recorded). Some clones in this sample may be carry-over from other donors' samples.

Note on this clonotype: This may stem from a read error, because a much larger clone lies one nucleotide away. J is TRBJ1-1 and V is TRBV7-6; TRBD1 is a possible D gene (6 bases). Germline loops: CDR1 SGHVS, CDR2 FNYEAQ. V was cut by 3 bases and J by 5 bases, with 13 bases left in between. This CDR3 contains 14 residues. CDR3 region: CASSFSDRGTEAFF. The CDR3 nucleotides are TGTGCCAGCAGCTTCTCGGACAGAGGGACTGAAGCTTTCTTT.

This sequence joins TRBV20-1 and TRBJ2-2; D unclear. Germline CDR1 and CDR2: DFQATT and SNEGSKA (reference sequence). This CDR3 has 16 residues. V was shortened by 6 bases and J by 2 bases, with 19 bases between the two germline ends. The CDR3 region is CSAPSYGSLNTGELFF. The CDR3 DNA reads TGCAGTGCCCCCAGTTATGGGTCCCTTAACACCGGGGAGCTGTTTTTT.

The sample holds a few counts of this clonotype. The rearrangement uses TRBV28 and TRBJ1-5, with no clear D. CDR3 length: 12 residues. Germline values: CDR1 MDHEN, CDR2 SYDVKM. The V end was cut by 11 bases, the J end by 3 bases, with 11 bases between. CDR3 sequence reads: CAHASHNQPQHF. The CDR3 DNA reads as TGTGCCCACGCGAGCCACAATCAGCCCCAGCATTTT.

In its sample, this clonotype was seen a few times. V and J are TRBV27 and TRBJ1-6, with a tentative D call TRBD1 (5 bases). V lost 8 bases to trimming and J lost 4 bases, with 15 bases between them. The V gene's germline CDR1 is MNHEY and CDR2 SMNVEV (reference sequence). This CDR3 spans 15 amino acids. The CDR3 DNA sequence: TGTGCCAGCGGCTTTAGGGGCGAATATAATTCACCCCTCCACTTT. Its protein is CASGFRGEYNSPLHF.

The genes are TRBV11-2 and TRBJ1-1, with D possibly matching TRBD1 (5 bases). Trimming shortened V by 3 bases and J by 1 base, and 15 bases separated the two germline ends. CDR3 length: 16 residues. The germline gives CDR1 SGHAT, CDR2 FQNNGV. CDR3: CASSFWGRGQNTEAFF. The CDR3, as DNA: TGTGCCAGCAGCTTCTGGGGTCGAGGACAGAACACTGAAGCTTTCTTT.

The rearrangement joins TRBV12-3 or TRBV12-4 to TRBJ2-3; D is unclear. Deletions cut 4 bases from V and 4 bases from J, with 6 bases between. This CDR3 is 12 amino acids long. For the CDR3, the DNA is TGTGCCAGCAGTTATCAGTCAGATACGCAGTATTTT. It specifies CASSYQSDTQYF.

This clonotype was seen at least ten times. The chain joins TRBV5-4 to TRBJ2-2; 13 positions agree with TRBD2. The trim removed 0 bases at V and 1 base at J, leaving 6 bases unmatched. Germline V gene data show CDR1 as SGHNT and CDR2 as YYREEE (reference sequence). This CDR3 is built from 19 residues. The CDR3 DNA is TGTGCCAGCAGCTTGGGAGGGACTAGCGGGATCGTGAACACCGGGGAGCTGTTTTTT. This sequence encodes CASSLGGTSGIVNTGELFF.

In its sample, this clonotype was seen a few times. The V call is TRBV2, the J call TRBJ2-7, with 11 nucleotides matching TRBD2. This CDR3 is 16 amino acids long. V lost 7 bases, J lost 4 bases, and 12 bases stayed unmatched. CDR1 SNHLY and CDR2 FYNNEI come from the germline V gene. The CDR3 DNA reads as TGTGCCAGCACCCGAAGGTCGACTAGCGGGGATTACGAGCAGTACTTC. Residues: CASTRRSTSGDYEQYF.